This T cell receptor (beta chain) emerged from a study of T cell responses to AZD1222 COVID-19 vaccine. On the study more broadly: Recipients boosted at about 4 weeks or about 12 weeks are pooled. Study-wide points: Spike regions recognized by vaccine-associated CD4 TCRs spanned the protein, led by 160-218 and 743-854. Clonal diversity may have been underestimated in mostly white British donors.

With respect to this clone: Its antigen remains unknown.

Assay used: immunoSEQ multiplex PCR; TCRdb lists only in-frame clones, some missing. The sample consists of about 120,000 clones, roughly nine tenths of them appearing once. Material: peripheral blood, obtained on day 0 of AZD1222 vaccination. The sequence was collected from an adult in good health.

The CDR3 nucleotides are TGCAGCGCAGTTAAGGGGCAGTCCCTAGTTGAAGCTTTCTTT. Its translation: CSAVKGQSLVEAFF. The chain carries TRBV29-1 and TRBJ1-1; possibly TRBD1 for D (5 bases). With 7 bases removed from V and 7 bases from J, the gap between germline ends came to 22 bases. This CDR3 spans 14 amino acids. Germline CDR1 is SQVTM and CDR2 is ANQGSEA.